Each of the 28 T cell receptor beta chains below was sequenced from the same sample in a study of regulatory T cells in long-lasting Graves disease. Construction of the TCR beta libraries employed iRepertoire HTBI primers in conjunction with Arm-PCR of CDR3 regions. Each CDR3 protein is one row after TCRdb ran MiXCR on the multiplex PCR reads. Of under 450,000 distinct CDR3 sequences listed, roughly 25% are singletons. Time point reported: persistent/refractory GD, antithyroid drugs over 5 years with positive TRAb. From RNA extracted from PBMCs, the TCR library was made. Sequenced material: peripheral blood mononuclear cells (PBMCs), taken when the disease was refractory, from a patient treated with antithyroid drugs. All receptors derive from a middle-aged woman with Graves disease.

As for this clonotype: This may be a read error: a much more frequent sequence differs by one nucleotide. This chain joins TRBV6-1 and TRBJ2-7, with 7 bases identical to TRBD1. Germline V gene sequence: CDR1 MNHNS, CDR2 SASEGT. This CDR3 has 13 amino acids. CDR3 region: CAGSRDRDYEQYF. CDR3 coding DNA: TGTGCCGGCAGTAGGGACAGAGACTACGAGCAGTACTTC.

J is TRBJ2-1 and V is TRBV11-2, with TRBD2 as a possible D gene (6 bases). Germline V gene data show CDR1 as SGHAT and CDR2 as FQNNGV. V lost 3 bases, J lost 7 bases, and 16 bases lay in between. There are 15 residues in the CDR3. The CDR3 DNA reads TGTGCCAGCAGCTTTAGCGGACCCTCCGGGAATGAGCAGTTCTTC. This encodes CASSFSGPSGNEQFF.

The chain is built from TRBV7-9 and TRBJ2-1; TRBD2 matches at 10 bases. The germline V gene encodes CDR1 SEHNR and CDR2 FQNEAQ (reference sequence). V trimming: 0 bases; J trimming: 0 bases; junction bases outside the gene matches: 17. The CDR3 runs to 22 residues. The CDR3 is CASSLAFRASGSQTSSYNEQFF. The DNA for the CDR3 is TGTGCCAGCAGCTTAGCGTTTCGGGCTAGCGGGAGCCAAACTAGCTCCTACAATGAGCAGTTCTTC.

This chain's CDR3 is CASSPRTSGSNNEQFF. CDR3 coding DNA: TGCGCCAGCAGCCCGCGGACTAGCGGGAGTAACAATGAGCAGTTCTTC. The chain links TRBV5-1 to TRBJ2-1; 13 bases align to TRBD2. Germline loops: CDR1 SGHRS, CDR2 YFSETQ. This CDR3 has 16 amino acids. The V gene end was trimmed by 4 bases and the J gene end by 5 bases; junction bases not matched to a gene: 6.

This chain joins TRBV7-3 and TRBJ2-1; 12 bases agree with TRBD1. CDR1 is SGHTA and CDR2 is FQGTGA in the germline V gene. V shed 8 bases, J shed 9 bases, and the junction held 8 bases outside the gene matches. The CDR3 contains 14 residues. In DNA form, the CDR3 reads TGTGCCAGCGAGCTGGGACAGGGGGCGGGTGAGCAGTTCTTC. Translated: CASELGQGAGEQFF. Combining the CDR3 with reference TRBV7-3 and TRBJ2-1 gives the whole variable domain GAGVSQTPSNKVTEKGKYVELRCDPISGHTALYWYRQSLGQGPEFLIYFQGTGAADDSGLPNDRFFAVRPEGSVSTLKIQRTERGDSAVYLCASELGQGAGEQFFGPGTRLTVL.

This clonotype occurred many times. V and J are TRBV12-3 or TRBV12-4 and TRBJ2-6, with 7 bases matching TRBD1. This CDR3 is built from 16 residues. V shed 7 bases, J shed 0 bases, and the junction held 6 bases outside the gene matches. CDR3 coding DNA: TGTGCCAGCAACTGGGACAGAGTCTCTGGGGCCAACGTCCTGACTTTC. Protein product: CASNWDRVSGANVLTF.

In this sample, this clonotype turned up many times. The J gene is TRBJ1-1, the V gene TRBV12-3 or TRBV12-4, with no clear D. V lost 6 bases and J lost 1, with 15 bases in between. CDR3 length equals 15 residues. The chain's CDR3 is CASSPPRYQNTEAFF. The DNA for the CDR3 is TGTGCCAGCAGCCCCCCTCGTTACCAGAACACTGAAGCTTTCTTT.

This clonotype was picked up many times. The chain employs TRBV6-9 and TRBJ2-5; no firm D call. From germline, CDR1 is MNHGY and CDR2 SVAAGI. The V and J ends lost 3 bases and 2 bases respectively, with 13 bases between them. The CDR3 runs 15 residues. The CDR3 DNA follows: TGTGCCAGCAGTTACCCCCCTTGGAGACAAGAGACCCAGTACTTC. It is translated as CASSYPPWRQETQYF.

This clonotype came up many times. The chain joins TRBV20-1 to TRBJ1-2; D may be TRBD1 (5 bases). The V gene's germline CDR1 is DFQATT and CDR2 SNEGSKA (reference sequence). The CDR3 is 13 amino acids. V lost 4 bases to trimming and J lost 0 bases, with 9 bases between them. The CDR3 reads CSAKDTPNYGYTF. The CDR3 DNA is TGCAGTGCTAAGGACACTCCTAACTATGGCTACACCTTC.

This clonotype was seen a handful of times. The gene calls are TRBV15 and TRBJ2-1, with 9 positions matching TRBD2. With V trimmed by 0 bases and J by 3 bases, 9 bases remained unmatched. Germline V CDR1 and CDR2: LNHNV, YYDKDF (reference sequence). CDR3 length equals 18 residues. The chain's CDR3 is CATSRDLASGNYYNEQFF. CDR3 sequence (DNA): TGTGCCACCAGCAGAGATCTAGCTAGCGGGAATTACTACAATGAGCAGTTCTTC.

This clonotype has at least ten counts. The J gene is TRBJ2-5, the V gene TRBV6-5; D is undetermined. V was trimmed by 0 bases and J by 2 bases, leaving 13 bases between them. This CDR3 is built from 16 residues. Germline CDR1 is MNHEY and CDR2 is SVGAGI. The CDR3 region has the DNA TGTGCCAGCAGTTACTCGATAACGGATAGTCAAGAGACCCAGTACTTC. This gives the protein CASSYSITDSQETQYF.

The CDR3 reads CASSSPGQEVYGYTF. CDR3 DNA sequence: TGCGCCAGCAGCTCGCCGGGACAGGAGGTCTATGGCTACACCTTC. The chain employs TRBV5-1 and TRBJ1-2, with 8 bases identical to TRBD1. CDR3 size: 15 residues. The junction had 8 bases not matched to a gene; V was cut back by 3 bases and J by 4 bases. Germline CDR1 reads SGHRS; CDR2 reads YFSETQ.

V is TRBV10-3 and J is TRBJ2-7, with TRBD2 matching over 11 bases. The CDR3 spans 15 residues. The V and J ends lost 3 bases and 3 bases, in that order; junction bases with no gene match: 4. Germline V gene data show CDR1 as ENHRY and CDR2 as SYGVKD. As DNA, the CDR3 is TGTGCCATCAGTGAACCGGGACTAGCGGTCTACGAGCAGTACTTC. Protein sequence: CAISEPGLAVYEQYF.

This clonotype was observed a few times. The chain links TRBV5-6 to TRBJ2-2; D not resolved. The CDR3 consists of 13 residues. V was pared by 4 bases and J by 6 bases, with 10 bases between. Germline CDR1 and CDR2: SGHDT and YYEEEE. The CDR3 DNA reads TGTGCCAGCAGCCCCGCCTCGGCCGGGGAGCTGTTTTTT. Translated, it gives CASSPASAGELFF.

In its sample, this clonotype was seen many times. The V gene is TRBV15, the J gene TRBJ1-3; 8 positions agree with TRBD1. Germline CDR1 and CDR2: LNHNV and YYDKDF (reference sequence). The CDR3 sequence is 15 residues long. V shed 2 bases and J 6 bases; nucleotides not matched to a gene: 6. Here the CDR3 reads CATSRYGQGLNTIYF. The CDR3 DNA reads as TGTGCCACCAGCAGATACGGACAGGGTCTAAACACCATATATTTT.

The sample holds a few counts of this clonotype. V is TRBV7-9 and J is TRBJ2-7; 9 bases fit TRBD2. The germline CDR1 and CDR2 sequences are SEHNR and FQNEAQ (reference sequence). Germline trimming cut 3 bases from V and 5 bases from J; bases unmatched to any gene: 5. The CDR3 is 14 amino acids. CDR3 protein: CASSLGTSIHEQYF. Written as DNA, the CDR3 is TGTGCCAGCAGCTTGGGGACTAGCATCCACGAGCAGTACTTC.

The chain combines TRBV2 with TRBJ2-1; D may be TRBD2 (5 bases). Germline lookup yields CDR1 SNHLY and CDR2 FYNNEI. V gave up 4 bases and J gave up 9 bases, with 10 bases separating them. The CDR3 length is 12 residues. Written as DNA, the CDR3 is TGTGCCAGCAGTGGACTACCAAGTGAGCAGTTCTTC. It codes for CASSGLPSEQFF.

The chain has TRBV28 and TRBJ2-2; the D is unclear. This CDR3 is 16 amino acids long. CDR1 is MDHEN, CDR2 SYDVKM, per germline. V gave up 5 bases and J gave up 6 bases, with 19 bases separating them. CDR3 in DNA: TGTGCCAGCAGTCCCCCCTGTGAACCGAGGCCCGGGGAGCTGTTTTTT. Its protein product is CASSPPCEPRPGELFF.

This chain links TRBV7-9 with TRBJ2-1, with a tentative D call TRBD2 (7 bases). The CDR3 covers 16 residues. Germline V CDR1 and CDR2: SEHNR, FQNEAQ (reference sequence). Trimming took 6 bases from V and 6 from J, leaving 21 bases between them. Here the CDR3 DNA reads TGTGCCAGCAGGGATTGGGGGGCGGGAGTCTCCAATGAGCAGTTCTTC. Protein product: CASRDWGAGVSNEQFF.

This clonotype turned up a few times. This chain joins TRBV5-1 and TRBJ2-2; TRBD2 is a possible D gene (7 bases). Germline V CDR1 and CDR2: SGHRS, YFSETQ. Trimming removed 1 base at V and 3 bases at J, with 19 bases between. There are 18 residues in the CDR3. CDR3 DNA sequence: TGCGCCAGCAGCTTGATGGAAGGGGGGGCTGAGGACACCGGGGAGCTGTTTTTT. Protein: CASSLMEGGAEDTGELFF.

V usage is TRBV3-1 and J usage is TRBJ1-3, with unresolved D. There are 14 residues in the CDR3. V was clipped by 4 bases and J by 0 bases, with 7 bases between them. Germline-derived CDR1 and CDR2 are LGHDT and YNNKEL (reference sequence). In DNA form, the CDR3 reads TGTGCCAGCAGCCGCGGCTTCTCTGGAAACACCATATATTTT. Encoded protein: CASSRGFSGNTIYF.

The genes are TRBV27 and TRBJ1-5, with D perhaps TRBD1 (6 bases). The CDR3 has 13 amino acids. The V gene lost 8 bases and the J gene lost 10 bases, with 18 bases spanning the gap. Germline values: CDR1 MNHEY, CDR2 SMNVEV (reference sequence). The CDR3 protein is CASALRGVGPQHF. The CDR3 nucleotides are TGTGCCAGCGCCCTCAGGGGAGTGGGACCCCAGCATTTT.

The chain has TRBV7-9 and TRBJ2-5; TRBD2 agrees at 7 bases. Germline CDR1 and CDR2: SEHNR and FQNEAQ (reference sequence). V dropped 4 bases and J dropped 5; count of bases not matched to a gene: 7. The CDR3 sequence is 14 residues long. DNA for the CDR3: TGTGCCAGCAGCTACGGGACTACCCGGGAGACCCAGTACTTC. This encodes CASSYGTTRETQYF.

This clonotype was counted ten times or more. The rearrangement joins TRBV28 to TRBJ1-4; 7 nucleotides align to TRBD1. Germline assignment: CDR1 MDHEN and CDR2 SYDVKM. The CDR3 sequence is 15 residues long. V trimming: 4 bases; J trimming: 8 bases; junction bases outside the gene matches: 10. CDR3 amino acids: CASSSTDRTNEKLFF. CDR3 nucleotide sequence: TGTGCCAGCAGTTCGACGGACAGGACCAACGAAAAACTGTTTTTT.

The chain joins TRBV5-5 to TRBJ2-1, with TRBD2 matching over 13 bases. CDR3 size: 16 residues. The V gene end was trimmed by 4 bases and the J gene end by 6 bases; junction bases not matched to a gene: 7. Germline CDR1 and CDR2: SGHKS and YYEKEE (reference sequence). The CDR3 protein is CASSLPGLAGFNEQFF. The CDR3 DNA reads as TGTGCCAGCAGCCTTCCGGGACTAGCGGGATTCAATGAGCAGTTCTTC.

For the CDR3, the DNA is TGTGCCAGCAGCGTCCAGAAAGAGACCCAGTACTTC. Amino acid sequence: CASSVQKETQYF. The V and J genes are TRBV9 and TRBJ2-5; D call uncertain. Germline-derived CDR1 and CDR2 are SGDLS and YYNGEE. The ends were cut back, 2 bases at V and 3 bases at J, with 5 bases in the middle. The CDR3 extends over 12 amino acids. Supplemented by reference TRBV9 and TRBJ2-5, the full variable domain reads DSGVTQTPKHLITATGQRVTLRCSPRSGDLSVYWYQQSLDQGLQFLIQYYNGEERAKGNILERFSAQQFPDLHSELNLSSLELGDSALYFCASSVQKETQYFGPGTRLLVL.

V usage is TRBV6-1 and J usage is TRBJ1-4; the D is unclear. Germline CDR1 reads MNHNS; CDR2 reads SASEGT. The V end was cut by 7 bases, the J end by 4 bases, with 13 bases between. The CDR3 length is 14 residues. The CDR3 sequence is CASNNRHNNEKLFF. CDR3 nucleotide sequence: TGTGCCAGCAACAACCGACATAATAATGAAAAACTGTTTTTT.

Concerning this clonotype itself: A single base separates this from a much larger clone, so it may be a read error. Here the CDR3 omits its conserved ending phenylalanine or tryptophan, so a read error is the likely source. This rearrangement joins TRBV12-3 or TRBV12-4 to TRBJ2-7, with a possible D match to TRBD1 (6 bases). Trimming shortened V by 1 base and J by 4 bases, and 11 bases separated the two germline ends. The CDR3 is made up of 14 amino acids. CDR3 sequence: CASSLVQGVYEQYL. CDR3 DNA sequence: TGTGCCAGCAGTTTAGTACAGGGTGTTTACGAGCAGTACCTC.